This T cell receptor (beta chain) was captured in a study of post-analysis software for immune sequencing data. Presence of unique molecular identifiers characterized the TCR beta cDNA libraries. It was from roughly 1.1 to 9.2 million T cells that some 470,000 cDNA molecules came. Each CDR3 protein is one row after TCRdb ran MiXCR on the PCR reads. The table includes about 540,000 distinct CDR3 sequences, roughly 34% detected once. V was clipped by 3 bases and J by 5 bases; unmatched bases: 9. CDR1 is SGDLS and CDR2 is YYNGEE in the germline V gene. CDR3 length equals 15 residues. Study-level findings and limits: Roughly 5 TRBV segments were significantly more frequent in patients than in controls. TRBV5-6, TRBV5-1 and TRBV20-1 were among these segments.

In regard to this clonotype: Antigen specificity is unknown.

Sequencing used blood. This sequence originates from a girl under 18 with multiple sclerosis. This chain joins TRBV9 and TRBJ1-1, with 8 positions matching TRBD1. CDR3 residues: CASSGEWDRLTEAFF. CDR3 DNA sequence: TGTGCCAGCAGCGGGGAATGGGACAGGTTAACTGAAGCTTTCTTT. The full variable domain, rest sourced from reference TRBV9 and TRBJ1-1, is DSGVTQTPKHLITATGQRVTLRCSPRSGDLSVYWYQQSLDQGLQFLIQYYNGEERAKGNILERFSAQQFPDLHSELNLSSLELGDSALYFCASSGEWDRLTEAFFGQGTRLTVV.